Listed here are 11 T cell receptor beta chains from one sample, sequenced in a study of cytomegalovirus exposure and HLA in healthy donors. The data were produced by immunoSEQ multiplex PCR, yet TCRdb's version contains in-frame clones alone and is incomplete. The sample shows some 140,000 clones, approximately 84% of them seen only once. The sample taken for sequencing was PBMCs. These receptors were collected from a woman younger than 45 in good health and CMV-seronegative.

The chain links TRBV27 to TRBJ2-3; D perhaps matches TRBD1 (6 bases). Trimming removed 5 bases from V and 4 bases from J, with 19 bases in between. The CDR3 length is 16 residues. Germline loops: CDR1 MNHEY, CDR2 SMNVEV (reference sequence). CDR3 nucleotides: TGTGCCAGCAGTCTCCAGGGGCTAGTATTCGCAGATACGCAGTATTTT. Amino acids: CASSLQGLVFADTQYF.

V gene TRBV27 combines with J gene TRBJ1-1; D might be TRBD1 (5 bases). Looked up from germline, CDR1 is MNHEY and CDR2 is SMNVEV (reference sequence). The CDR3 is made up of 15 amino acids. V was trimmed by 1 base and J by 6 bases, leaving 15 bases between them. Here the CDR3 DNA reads TGTGCCAGCAGTTTATTCCGGGGCAGGGACTCTGAAGCTTTCTTT. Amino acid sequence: CASSLFRGRDSEAFF.

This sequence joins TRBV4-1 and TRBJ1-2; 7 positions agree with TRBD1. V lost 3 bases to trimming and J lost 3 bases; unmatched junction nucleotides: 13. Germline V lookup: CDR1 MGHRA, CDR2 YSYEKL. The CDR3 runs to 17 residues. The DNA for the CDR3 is TGCGCCAGCAGCCAGCAATTTCCCCGGGACAGCCACTATGGCTACACCTTC. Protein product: CASSQQFPRDSHYGYTF.

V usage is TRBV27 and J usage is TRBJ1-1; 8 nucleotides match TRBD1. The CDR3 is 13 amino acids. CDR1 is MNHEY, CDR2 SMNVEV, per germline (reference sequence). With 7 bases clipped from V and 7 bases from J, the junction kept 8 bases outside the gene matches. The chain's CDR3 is CASKRDRGIEAFF. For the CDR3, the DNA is TGTGCCAGCAAGCGAGACAGGGGAATTGAAGCTTTCTTT.

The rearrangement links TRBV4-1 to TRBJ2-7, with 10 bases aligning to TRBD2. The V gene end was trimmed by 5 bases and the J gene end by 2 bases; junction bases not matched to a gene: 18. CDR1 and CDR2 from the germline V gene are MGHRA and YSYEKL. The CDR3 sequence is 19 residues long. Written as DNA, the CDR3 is TGCGCCAGCAGCAGACGCCCGGGAGCGGGGGGGATGCACCCCTACGAGCAGTACTTC. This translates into CASSRRPGAGGMHPYEQYF.

The CDR3 loop reads CASGGTGYYSNQPQHF. The CDR3 DNA follows: TGTGCCAGCGGCGGGACAGGGTATTATAGCAATCAGCCCCAGCATTTT. The chain recombines TRBV2 with TRBJ1-5; 9 bases line up with TRBD1. This CDR3 contains 16 residues. J lost 0 bases, V lost 8 bases, and 8 bases had no gene match. Germline-derived CDR1 and CDR2 are SNHLY and FYNNEI.

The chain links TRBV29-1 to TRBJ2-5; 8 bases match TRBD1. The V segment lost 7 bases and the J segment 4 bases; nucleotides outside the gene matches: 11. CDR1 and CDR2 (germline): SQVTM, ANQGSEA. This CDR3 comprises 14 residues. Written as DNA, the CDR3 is TGCAGCGCAATAGGGACAGGTGGGCGAGAGACCCAGTACTTC. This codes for CSAIGTGGRETQYF.

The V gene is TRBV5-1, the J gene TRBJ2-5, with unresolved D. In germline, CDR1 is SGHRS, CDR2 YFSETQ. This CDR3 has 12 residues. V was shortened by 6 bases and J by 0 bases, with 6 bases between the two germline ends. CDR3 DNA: TGCGCCAGCACCCTTAACCAAGAGACCCAGTACTTC. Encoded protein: CASTLNQETQYF. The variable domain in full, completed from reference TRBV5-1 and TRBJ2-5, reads KAGVTQTPRYLIKTRGQQVTLSCSPISGHRSVSWYQQTPGQGLQFLFEYFSETQRNKGNFPGRFSGRQFSNSRSEMNVSTLELGDSALYLCASTLNQETQYFGPGTRLLVL.

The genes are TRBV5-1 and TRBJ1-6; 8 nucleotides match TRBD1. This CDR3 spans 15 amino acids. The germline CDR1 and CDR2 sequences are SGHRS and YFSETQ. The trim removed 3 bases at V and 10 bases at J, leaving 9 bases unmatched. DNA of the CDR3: TGCGCCAGCAGCTGGACGGGACAGGCGGAATCACCCCTCCACTTT. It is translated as CASSWTGQAESPLHF.

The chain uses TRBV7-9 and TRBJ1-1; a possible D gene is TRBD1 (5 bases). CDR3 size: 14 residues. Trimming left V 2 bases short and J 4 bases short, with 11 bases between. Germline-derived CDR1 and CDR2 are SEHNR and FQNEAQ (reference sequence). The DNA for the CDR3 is TGTGCCAGCAGCTTAAGGGGATACATCACTGAAGCTTTCTTT. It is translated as CASSLRGYITEAFF.

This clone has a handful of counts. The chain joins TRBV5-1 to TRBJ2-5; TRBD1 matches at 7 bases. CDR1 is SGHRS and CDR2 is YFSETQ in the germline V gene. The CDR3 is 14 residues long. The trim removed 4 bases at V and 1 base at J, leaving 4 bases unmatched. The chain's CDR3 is CASSPGQPQETQYF. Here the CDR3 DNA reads TGCGCCAGCAGCCCGGGACAGCCCCAAGAGACCCAGTACTTC.